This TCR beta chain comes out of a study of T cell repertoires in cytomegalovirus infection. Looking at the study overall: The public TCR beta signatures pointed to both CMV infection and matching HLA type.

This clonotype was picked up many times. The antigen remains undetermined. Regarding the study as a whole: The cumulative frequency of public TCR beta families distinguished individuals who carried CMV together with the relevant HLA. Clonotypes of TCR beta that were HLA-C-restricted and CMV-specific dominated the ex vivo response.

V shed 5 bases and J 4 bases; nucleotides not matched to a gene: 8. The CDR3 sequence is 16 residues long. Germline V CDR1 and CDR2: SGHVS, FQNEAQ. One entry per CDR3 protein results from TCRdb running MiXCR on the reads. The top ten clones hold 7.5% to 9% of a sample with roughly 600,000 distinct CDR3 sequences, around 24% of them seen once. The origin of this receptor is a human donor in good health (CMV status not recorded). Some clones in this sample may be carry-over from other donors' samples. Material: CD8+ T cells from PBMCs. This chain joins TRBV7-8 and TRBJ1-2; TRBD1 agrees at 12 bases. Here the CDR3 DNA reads TGTGCCAGCAGCGGGTGGGACAGGGGGCTAGGCTATGGCTACACCTTC. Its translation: CASSGWDRGLGYGYTF.